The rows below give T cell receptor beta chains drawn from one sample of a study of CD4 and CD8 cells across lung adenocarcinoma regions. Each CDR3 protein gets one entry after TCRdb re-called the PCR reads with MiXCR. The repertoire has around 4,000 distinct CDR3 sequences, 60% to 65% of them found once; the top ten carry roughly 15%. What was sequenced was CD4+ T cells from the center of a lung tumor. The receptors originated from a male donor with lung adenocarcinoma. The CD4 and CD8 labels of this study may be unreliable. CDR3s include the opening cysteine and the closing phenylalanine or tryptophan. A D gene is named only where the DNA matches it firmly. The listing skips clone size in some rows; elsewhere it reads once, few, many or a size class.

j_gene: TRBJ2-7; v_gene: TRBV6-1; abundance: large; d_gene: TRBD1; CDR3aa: CASISPKGTAYEQYF; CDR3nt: TGTGCCAGCATCAGCCCTAAAGGGACAGCCTACGAGCAGTACTTC
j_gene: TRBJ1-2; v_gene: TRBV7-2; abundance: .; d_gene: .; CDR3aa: CASSADIGVRYGYTF; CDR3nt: TGTGCCAGCAGCGCAGACATCGGGGTGAGATATGGCTACACCTTC
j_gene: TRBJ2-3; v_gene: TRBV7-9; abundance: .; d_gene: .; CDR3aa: CASSAQGSAYF; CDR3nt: TGTGCCAGCAGCGCCCAGGGTTCCGCGTACTTC
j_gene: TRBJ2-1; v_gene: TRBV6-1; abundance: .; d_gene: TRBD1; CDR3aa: CASRDREYNEQFF; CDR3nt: TGTGCCAGCAGGGACAGGGAGTACAATGAGCAGTTCTTC
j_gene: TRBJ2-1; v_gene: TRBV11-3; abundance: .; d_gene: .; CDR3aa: CASSLEWGTYNEQFF; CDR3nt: TGTGCCAGCAGCTTAGAATGGGGGACCTACAATGAGCAGTTCTTC
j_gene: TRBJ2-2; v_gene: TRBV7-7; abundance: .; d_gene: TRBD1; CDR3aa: CASSLGTGEAGELFF; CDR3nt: TGTGCTAGCAGCTTAGGGACAGGCGAGGCCGGGGAGCTGTTTTTT
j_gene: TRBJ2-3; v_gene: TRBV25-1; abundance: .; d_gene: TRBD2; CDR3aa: CASSAAGVWAKDTQYF; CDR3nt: TGTGCCAGCAGTGCGGCGGGGGTGTGGGCTAAAGATACGCAGTATTTC
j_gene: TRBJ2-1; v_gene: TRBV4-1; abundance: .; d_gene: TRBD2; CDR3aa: CASSQLAGGPYEQLF; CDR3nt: TGCGCCAGCAGCCAACTAGCGGGAGGGCCGTATGAGCAGTTATTC
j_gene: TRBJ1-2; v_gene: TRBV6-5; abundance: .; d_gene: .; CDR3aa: CASSSGQFLGYTF; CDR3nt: TGTGCCAGCAGTTCCGGACAGTTTCTTGGCTACACCTTC
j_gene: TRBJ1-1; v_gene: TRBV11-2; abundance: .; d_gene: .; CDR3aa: CASSLVRVNTEAFF; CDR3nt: TGTGCCAGCAGCTTAGTGAGGGTGAACACTGAAGCTTTCTTT
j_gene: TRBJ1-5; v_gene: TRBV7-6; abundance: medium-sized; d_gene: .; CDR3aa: CASSLEYNQPQHF; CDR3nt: TGTGCCAGCAGCTTAGAATACAATCAGCCCCAGCATTTT
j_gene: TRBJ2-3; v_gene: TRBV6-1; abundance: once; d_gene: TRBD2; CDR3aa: CAGSGEGGQETQYF; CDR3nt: TGTGCGGGCAGTGGGGAGGGTGGCCAAGAGACGCAGTATTTT
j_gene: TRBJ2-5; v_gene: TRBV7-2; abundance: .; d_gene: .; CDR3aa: CASSLVKETQYF; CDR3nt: TGTGCCAGCAGCTTAGTTAAAGAGACCCAGTACTTC
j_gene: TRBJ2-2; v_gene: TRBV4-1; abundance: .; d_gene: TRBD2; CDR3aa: CASSQRGLAANTGELFF; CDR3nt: TGCGCCAGCAGCCAACGGGGACTAGCGGCGAACACCGGGGAGCTGTTTTTT
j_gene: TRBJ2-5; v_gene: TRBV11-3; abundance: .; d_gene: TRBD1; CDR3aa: CASRVGRGGRDKDIQYF; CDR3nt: TGTGCCAGTCGAGTGGGGCGAGGGGGCCGGGACAAAGACATCCAGTACTTC
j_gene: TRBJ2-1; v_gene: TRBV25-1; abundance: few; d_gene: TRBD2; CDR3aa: CASSAGLAASYNEQFF; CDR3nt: TGTGCCAGCAGTGCGGGACTAGCGGCCTCCTACAATGAGCAGTTCTTC
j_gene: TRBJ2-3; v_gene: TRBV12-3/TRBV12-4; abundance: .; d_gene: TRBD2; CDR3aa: CASSLSGRKTSDTQYF; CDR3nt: TGTGCCAGCAGTTTAAGCGGGAGGAAGACATCAGATACGCAGTATTTT
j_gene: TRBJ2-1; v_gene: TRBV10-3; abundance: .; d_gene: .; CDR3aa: CAISAGRSSYNEQFF; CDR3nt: TGTGCCATCAGCGCAGGCCGGAGCTCCTACAATGAGCAGTTCTTC
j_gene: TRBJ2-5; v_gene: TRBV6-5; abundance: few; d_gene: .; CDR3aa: CASSLARGGVETQYF; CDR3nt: TGTGCCAGCAGTTTAGCGAGGGGGGGAGTAGAGACCCAGTACTTC
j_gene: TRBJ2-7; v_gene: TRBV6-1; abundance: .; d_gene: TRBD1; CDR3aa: CASSNARDRAKGEQYF; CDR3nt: TGTGCCAGCAGTAACGCCAGGGACAGGGCGAAAGGGGAGCAGTACTTC
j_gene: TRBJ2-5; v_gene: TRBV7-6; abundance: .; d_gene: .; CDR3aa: CASSLEGAGGGNEQYF; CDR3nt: TGTGCCAGCAGCTTAGAGGGGGCGGGAGGAGGGAATGAGCAGTACTTC
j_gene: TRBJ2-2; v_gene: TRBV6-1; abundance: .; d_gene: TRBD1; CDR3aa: CASTMNRGLGGELFF; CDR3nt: TGTGCCAGCACCATGAACAGGGGGCTTGGCGGGGAGCTGTTTTTT
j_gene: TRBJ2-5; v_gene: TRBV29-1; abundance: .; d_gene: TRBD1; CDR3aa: CSTLGQGGETQYF; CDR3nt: TGCAGTACTCTGGGACAGGGAGGAGAGACCCAGTACTTC
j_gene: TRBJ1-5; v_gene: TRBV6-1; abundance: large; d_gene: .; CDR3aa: CASRTGSNQPQHF; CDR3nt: TGTGCCAGCAGGACAGGCAGCAATCAGCCCCAGCATTTT
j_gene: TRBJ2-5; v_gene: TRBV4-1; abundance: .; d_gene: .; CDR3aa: CASSQEGSFVGGQETQYF; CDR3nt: TGCGCCAGCAGCCAAGAGGGGAGTTTTGTAGGGGGCCAAGAGACCCAGTACTTC
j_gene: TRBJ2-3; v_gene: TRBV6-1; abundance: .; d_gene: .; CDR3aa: CASRAQCGKDTQYF; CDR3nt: TGTGCCAGCAGGGCTCAGTGCGGCAAAGACACGCAGTATTTT
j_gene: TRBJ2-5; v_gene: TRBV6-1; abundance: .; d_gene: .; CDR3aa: CASSERAGANRGTQYF; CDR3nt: TGTGCCAGCAGTGAAAGAGCGGGGGCCAACAGGGGGACCCAGTACTTC
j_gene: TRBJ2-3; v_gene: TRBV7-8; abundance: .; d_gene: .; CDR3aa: CASSLAQRTDTQYF; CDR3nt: TGTGCCAGCAGCTTAGCGCAGCGGACAGATACGCAGTATTTT
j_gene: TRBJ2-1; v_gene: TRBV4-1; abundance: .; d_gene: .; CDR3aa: CASSQTGHNEQFF; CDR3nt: TGCGCCAGCAGCCAAACAGGGCACAATGAGCAGTTCTTC
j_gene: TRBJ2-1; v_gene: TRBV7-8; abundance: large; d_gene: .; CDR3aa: CASSLGHYIGDEQFF; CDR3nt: TGTGCCAGCAGCCTCGGACACTACATCGGCGATGAGCAGTTCTTC
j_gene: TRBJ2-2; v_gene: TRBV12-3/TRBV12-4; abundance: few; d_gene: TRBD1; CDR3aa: CASSAGTGYSGELFF; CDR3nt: TGTGCCAGCAGTGCCGGGACAGGGTACTCCGGGGAGCTGTTTTTT
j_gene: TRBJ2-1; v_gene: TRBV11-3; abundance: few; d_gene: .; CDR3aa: CASSPLTGNEQFF; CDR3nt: TGTGCCAGCAGCCCCCTCACGGGAAATGAGCAGTTCTTC
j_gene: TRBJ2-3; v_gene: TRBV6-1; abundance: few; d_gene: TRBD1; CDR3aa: CASSRQGEGWDTQYF; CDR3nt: TGTGCCAGCAGTCGACAGGGGGAAGGTTGGGATACGCAGTATTTT
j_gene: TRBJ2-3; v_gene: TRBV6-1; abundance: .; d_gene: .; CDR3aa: CASLWVDTQYF; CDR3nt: TGTGCCAGCCTATGGGTAGATACGCAGTATTTT
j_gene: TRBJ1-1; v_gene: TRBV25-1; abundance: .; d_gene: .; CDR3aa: CASGGFMNTEAFF; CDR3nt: TGTGCCAGCGGGGGGTTCATGAACACTGAAGCTTTCTTT
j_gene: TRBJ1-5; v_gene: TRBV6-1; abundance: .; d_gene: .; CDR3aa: CASRTANSNQPQHF; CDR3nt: TGTGCCAGCAGGACGGCAAATAGCAATCAGCCCCAGCATTTT